A selection of T cell receptor beta chains follows, all from one sample in a study of blood T cell dynamics during melanoma immunotherapy. This table comes from immunoSEQ multiplex PCR, and its TCRdb copy is limited to in-frame clones, with some not included. This table has roughly 15,000 clones, 85% to 90% appearing once. The sequenced sample was blood, obtained from a patient treated with checkpoint blockade. These receptors were taken from a human donor with melanoma. The CDR3 runs from the conserved cysteine through the conserved F or W. A clone size is listed for some rows: how often the clone was seen (once, few, many), or a class if it is expanded.

j_call v_call clone_size cdr3_aa
TRBJ1-3 TRBV6-6 . CASSVSRRNTIYF
TRBJ2-3 TRBV27 once CASSFWGGLTDTQYF
TRBJ2-3 TRBV11-3 . CASSKNVDTQYF
TRBJ1-4 TRBV30 . CAWSASAATNEKLFF
TRBJ2-7 TRBV6-5 . CASSYSLGRWSNEQYF
TRBJ2-7 TRBV2 few CASSAGAGHQQYF
TRBJ2-1 TRBV2 . CASSEQLAYEQFF
TRBJ2-7 TRBV5-4 . CASSFPGAGESRQYF
TRBJ2-5 TRBV7-3 . CASSLGTSGEETQYF
TRBJ2-3 TRBV6-6 . CASSSKRGGRTDTQYF
TRBJ1-5 TRBV15 . CATSREWAGGRNQPQHF
TRBJ1-2 TRBV19 . CASRTTGTHGYTF
TRBJ2-6 TRBV25-1 . CASSVGDESGANVLTF
TRBJ2-2 TRBV5-1 . CASSLVTGVGTGELFF
TRBJ2-2 TRBV30 . CAWSLGMVTGELFF
TRBJ2-7 TRBV5-1 . CASSNAGVGSYEQYF
TRBJ1-3 TRBV5-5 . CASSLRTTSGNTIYF
TRBJ2-7 TRBV7-2 . CASSFQNLLYEQYF
TRBJ2-5 TRBV7-8 . CASSLIQETQYF
TRBJ2-3 TRBV6-6 . CASSYEGSRDTQYF
TRBJ2-7 TRBV6-5 . CASSYSSTPYEQYF
TRBJ1-6 TRBV6-1 . CASREQTGENSPLHF
TRBJ2-3 TRBV4-2 . CASSHRDSVGDTQYF
TRBJ2-5 TRBV7-3 . CASSLIPLETQYF
TRBJ2-2 TRBV5-1 . CASSLPPGRGSSGELFF
TRBJ1-1 TRBV13 . CASSIFQGAVEAFF
TRBJ1-1 TRBV7-9 . CASSLYEAFF
TRBJ2-1 TRBV7-3 . CASSFRTSGGYNEQFF
TRBJ1-5 TRBV19 once CASRPPGQGAGQPQHF
TRBJ1-5 TRBV2 . CASREPGNSNQPQHF
TRBJ2-5 TRBV9 . CASSGHGGAQETQYF
TRBJ1-2 TRBV5-4 . CASSLGPHLYGYTF
TRBJ2-2 TRBV5-1 . CASSLEVTGELFF
TRBJ2-7 TRBV30 . CAWSVPNRVGNEQYF
TRBJ2-7 TRBV6-1 . CASSEAPYEQYF
TRBJ2-7 TRBV7-8 . CASSLATGTSSYEQYF
TRBJ1-2 TRBV5-1 once CASSLGSTGNYGYTF
TRBJ2-7 TRBV5-1 . CASSPSATRPLEQYF
TRBJ2-3 TRBV5-4 . CASSLRLAGGTDTQYF
TRBJ2-3 TRBV5-1 . CASSQQGGGTDTQYF
TRBJ2-2 TRBV19 . CASSIISGGYTGELFF
TRBJ1-6 TRBV21-1 . CASSKVGTGGWPYNSPLHF
TRBJ1-1 TRBV11-3 few CASSLTQNTEAFF
TRBJ2-1 TRBV9 . CASSVVAGGLNEQFF
TRBJ2-5 TRBV6-1 once CASSEGWGRQETQYF
TRBJ2-2 TRBV11-3 . CASSPRTEHTGELFF
TRBJ2-5 TRBV11-1 . CASSLEVGAGETQYF
TRBJ2-5 TRBV6-6 . CASSYQETQYF
TRBJ2-2 TRBV7-3 . CASKPGRGNGELFF
TRBJ1-3 TRBV6-5 . CASTLGGSGNTIYF
TRBJ2-7 TRBV27 . CARKGEGSYEQYF
TRBJ2-5 TRBV6-1 . CASRYGGVETQYF